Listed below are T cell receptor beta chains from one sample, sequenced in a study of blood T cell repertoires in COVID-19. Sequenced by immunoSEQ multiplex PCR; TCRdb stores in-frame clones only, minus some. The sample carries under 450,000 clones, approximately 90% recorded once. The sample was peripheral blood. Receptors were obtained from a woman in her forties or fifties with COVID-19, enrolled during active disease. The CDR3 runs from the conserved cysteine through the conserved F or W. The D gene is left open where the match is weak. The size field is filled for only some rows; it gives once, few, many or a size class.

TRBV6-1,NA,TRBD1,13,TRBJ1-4,CASSETHRGKLFF,TGTGCCAGCAGTGAGACACACAGGGGGAAACTGTTTTTT
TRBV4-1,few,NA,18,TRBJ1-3,CASSQAALGGPSGNTIYF,TGCGCCAGCAGCCAAGCTGCCCTCGGGGGGCCCTCTGGAAACACCATATATTTT
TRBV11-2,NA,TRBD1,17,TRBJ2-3,CASSPSRTGFFTDTQYF,TGTGCCAGCAGCCCAAGTCGGACAGGGTTTTTCACAGATACGCAGTATTTT
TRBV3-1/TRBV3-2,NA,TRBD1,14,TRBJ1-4,CASSLRQGNEKLFF,TGTGCCAGCAGCCTTCGACAGGGGAATGAAAAACTGTTTTTT
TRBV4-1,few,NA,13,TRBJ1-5,CASSYRVSQPQHF,TGCGCCAGCAGTTACAGGGTGAGTCAGCCCCAGCATTTT
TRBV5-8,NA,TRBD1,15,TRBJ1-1,CASSLGQGATTEAFF,TGTGCCAGCAGCTTGGGACAGGGGGCGACCACTGAAGCTTTCTTT
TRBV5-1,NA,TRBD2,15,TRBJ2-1,CASSLDGTTYNEQFF,TGCGCCAGCAGCTTGGACGGGACTACCTACAATGAGCAGTTCTTC
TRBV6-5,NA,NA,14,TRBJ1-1,CASSYVSWNTEAFF,TGTGCCAGCAGTTACGTTTCGTGGAACACTGAAGCTTTCTTT
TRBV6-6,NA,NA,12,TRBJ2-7,CASSPDRYEQYF,TGTGCCAGCAGCCCCGACAGGTACGAGCAGTACTTC
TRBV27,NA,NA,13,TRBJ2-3,CASISQNSDTQYF,TGTGCCAGCATATCACAGAACTCAGATACGCAGTATTTT
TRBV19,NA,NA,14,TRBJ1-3,CASSISRVGNTIYF,TGTGCCAGTAGTATCAGCAGGGTCGGAAACACCATATATTTT
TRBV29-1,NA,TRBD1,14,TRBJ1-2,CSVRTGGPKYGYTF,TGCAGCGTCCGGACAGGGGGACCTAAATATGGCTACACCTTC
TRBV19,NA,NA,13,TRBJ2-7,CASSIIGVNEQYF,TGTGCCAGTAGTATAATAGGGGTCAACGAGCAGTACTTC
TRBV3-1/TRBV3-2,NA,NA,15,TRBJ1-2,CASSQDMGGHYGYTF,TGTGCCAGCAGCCAAGATATGGGGGGGCACTATGGCTACACCTTC
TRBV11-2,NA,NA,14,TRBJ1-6,CASSLGFYNSPLHF,TGTGCCAGCAGCCTGGGCTTTTATAATTCACCCCTCCACTTT
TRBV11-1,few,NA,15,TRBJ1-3,CASSFEGSSGNTIYF,TGTGCCAGCAGCTTCGAGGGAAGCTCTGGAAACACCATATATTTT
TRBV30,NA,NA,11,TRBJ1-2,CAWSVGVGYTF,TGTGCCTGGAGTGTCGGGGTCGGCTACACCTTC
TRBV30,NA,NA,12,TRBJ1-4,CAWSFRVEKLFF,TGTGCCTGGAGTTTCCGAGTCGAAAAACTGTTTTTT
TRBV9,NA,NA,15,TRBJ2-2,CASSPLGVNTGELFF,TGTGCCAGCAGCCCTTTAGGGGTGAACACCGGGGAGCTGTTTTTT
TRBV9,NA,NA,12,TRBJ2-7,CASARDSYEQYF,TGTGCCAGCGCACGGGACTCCTACGAGCAGTACTTC